This T cell receptor (beta chain) was captured by sequencing in a study of blood T cell repertoires in COVID-19. Under the authors' procedure: Estimation of nucleated cell counts relied on the amplification of reference gene primers. Data came from immunoSEQ multiplex PCR; TCRdb stores just in-frame clones and leaves some out. The V and J calls and clone size come from that table; D and trimming were worked out from the DNA. Here the sample spans roughly 240,000 clones, approximately 90% being singletons. The CDR3 has 16 residues. V was trimmed by 4 bases and J by 5 bases, leaving 20 bases between them. Germline assignment: CDR1 MDHEN and CDR2 SYDVKM.

The chain is built from TRBV28 and TRBJ1-1; TRBD1 might be the D (6 bases). Sequenced material: PBMCs or T cells enriched from blood (not recorded which). This TCR was sampled from a man between 50 and 59 years old who had been exposed to COVID-19. CDR3 protein: CASSSHRMGARTEAFF. CDR3 sequence (DNA): TGTGCCAGCAGTTCGCACCGGATGGGGGCAAGGACTGAAGCTTTCTTT.